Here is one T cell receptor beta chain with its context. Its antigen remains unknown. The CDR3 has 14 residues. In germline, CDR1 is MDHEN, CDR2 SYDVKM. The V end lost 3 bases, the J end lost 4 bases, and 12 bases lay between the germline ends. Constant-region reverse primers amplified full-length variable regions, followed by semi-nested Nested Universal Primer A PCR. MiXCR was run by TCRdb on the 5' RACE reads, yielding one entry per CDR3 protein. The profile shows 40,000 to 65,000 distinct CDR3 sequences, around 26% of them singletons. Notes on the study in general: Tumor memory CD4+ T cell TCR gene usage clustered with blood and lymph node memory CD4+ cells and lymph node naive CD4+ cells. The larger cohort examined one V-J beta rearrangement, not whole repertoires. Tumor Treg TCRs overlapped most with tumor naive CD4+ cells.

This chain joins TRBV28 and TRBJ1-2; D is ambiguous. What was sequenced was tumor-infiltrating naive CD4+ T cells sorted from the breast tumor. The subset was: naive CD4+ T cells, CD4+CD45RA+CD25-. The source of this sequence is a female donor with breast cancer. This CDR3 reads CASSLGGLLYGYTF. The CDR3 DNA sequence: TGTGCCAGCAGTTTGGGTGGCCTCCTCTATGGCTACACCTTC.